This entry describes one T cell receptor beta chain. Its antigen is undetermined. Profiling relied on immunoSEQ multiplex PCR, and the TCRdb table lists in-frame clones only, not all of them. The table records 180,000 or so clones, approximately 90% of them present only once. This sample stems from a study of cytomegalovirus exposure and HLA in healthy donors. The study, taken as a whole, reports: Most TCR sequences were rare, but some public TCRs occurred in many donors. Accounts indicate the classifier identified cytomegalovirus status with strong specificity and sensitivity. Cytomegalovirus-associated TCR beta chains were listed, numbering some 170.

The donors were in the roughly 120-subject validation cohort; that cohort was separate from the roughly 730-subject first cohort. The trim removed 0 bases at V and 2 bases at J, leaving 0 bases unmatched. The CDR3 is made up of 16 amino acids. Germline CDR1 reads SGDLS; CDR2 reads YYNGEE. The material sequenced was PBMCs. This receptor was obtained from a woman under 40 in good health and CMV-seronegative. The chain couples TRBV9 to TRBJ2-2, with 11 bases matching TRBD2. The CDR3, as DNA: TGTGCCAGCAGCGTAGGACTAGCGGGAAACACCGGGGAGCTGTTTTTT. As protein: CASSVGLAGNTGELFF.